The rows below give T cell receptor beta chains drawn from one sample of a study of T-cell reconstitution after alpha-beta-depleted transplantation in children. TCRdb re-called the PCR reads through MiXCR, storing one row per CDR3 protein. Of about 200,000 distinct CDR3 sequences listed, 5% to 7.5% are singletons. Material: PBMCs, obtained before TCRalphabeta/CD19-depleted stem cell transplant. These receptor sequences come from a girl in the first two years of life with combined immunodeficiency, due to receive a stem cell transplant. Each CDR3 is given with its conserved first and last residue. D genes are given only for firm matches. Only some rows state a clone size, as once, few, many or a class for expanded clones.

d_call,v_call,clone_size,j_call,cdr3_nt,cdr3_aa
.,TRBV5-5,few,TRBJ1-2,TGTGCCAGCAGCTTCGGCAGTGGCTACACCTTC,CASSFGSGYTF
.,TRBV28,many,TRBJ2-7,TGTGCCAGCAGTCCGAGGGAGCTTTTCTACGAGCAGTACTTC,CASSPRELFYEQYF
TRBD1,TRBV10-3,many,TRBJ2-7,TGTGCCATCAGTCCACAGGGGATTACCTACGAGCAGTACTTC,CAISPQGITYEQYF
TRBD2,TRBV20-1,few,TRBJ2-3,TGCAGTGCTTCGACTAGCGGGATTTCTAGCACAGATACGCAGTATTTT,CSASTSGISSTDTQYF
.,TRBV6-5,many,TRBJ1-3,TGTGCCAGCAGTTACATGGGCTCTGGAAACACCATATATTTT,CASSYMGSGNTIYF
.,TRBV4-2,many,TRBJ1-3,TGTGCCAGCAGCCAAGAGGCAGGGCACCTAAGCTCTGGAAACACCATATATTTT,CASSQEAGHLSSGNTIYF
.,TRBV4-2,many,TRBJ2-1,TGTGCCAGCAGCCAAGATTTTGGGGTCTCCTACAATGAGCAGTTCTTC,CASSQDFGVSYNEQFF
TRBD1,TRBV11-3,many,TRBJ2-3,TGTGCCAGCAGCTTGGGTTCCCGGGGGACAGGGGTCACAGATACGCAGTATTTT,CASSLGSRGTGVTDTQYF
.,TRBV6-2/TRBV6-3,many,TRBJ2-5,TGTGCCAGCAGTTCACTAGATGAGACCCAGTACTTC,CASSSLDETQYF
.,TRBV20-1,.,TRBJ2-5,TGCAGTGCCATATGGGAGCTGGATCAAAAGACCCAGTACTTC,CSAIWELDQKTQYF
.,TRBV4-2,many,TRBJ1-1,TGTGCCAGCAGTCAGAACACTGAAGCTTTCTTT,CASSQNTEAFF
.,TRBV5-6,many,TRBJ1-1,TGTGCCAGCAGCTACAAATGGTTGTCGACTGAAGCTTTCTTT,CASSYKWLSTEAFF
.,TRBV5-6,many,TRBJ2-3,TGTGCCAGCAGCATCCGGGATACGCAGTATTTT,CASSIRDTQYF
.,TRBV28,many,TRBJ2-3,TGTGCCAGCAGGGAGCCTAGCACAGATACGCAGTATTTT,CASREPSTDTQYF
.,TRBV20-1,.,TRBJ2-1,TGCAGTGCTAGAGATGAACGGTTTCTGAGCAAGGTCTTC,CSARDERFLSKVF
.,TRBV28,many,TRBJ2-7,TGTGCCAGCAGCTTCCCCTCACAGGGCTCCTACGAGCAGTACTTC,CASSFPSQGSYEQYF
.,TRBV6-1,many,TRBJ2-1,TGTGCCAGCAGTCCCCCTAGAATATCTAGCTCCTACAATGAGCAGTTCTTC,CASSPPRISSSYNEQFF
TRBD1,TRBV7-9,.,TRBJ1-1,TGTGCCAGCAGCCCGGGACAGGGGACGGACACTGAAGCTTTCTTT,CASSPGQGTDTEAFF
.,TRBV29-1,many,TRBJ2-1,TGCAGCGTTGGCGGGTGGCGGACCCGAAAAGACAATGAGCAGTTCTTC,CSVGGWRTRKDNEQFF
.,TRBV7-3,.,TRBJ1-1,TGTGCCAGCAGCTTATTCGGCCTGAACACTGAAGCTTTCTTT,CASSLFGLNTEAFF
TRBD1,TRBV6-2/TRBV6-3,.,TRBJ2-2,TGTGCCAGCAGTTACCCTACCCGGACAGGGCCCACCGGGGAGCTGTTTTTT,CASSYPTRTGPTGELFF
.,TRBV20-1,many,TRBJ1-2,TGCAGTGCTAGATCAGCAGTTGGGGGCAAGACGGTTTTAAACTATGGCTACACCTTC,CSARSAVGGKTVLNYGYTF
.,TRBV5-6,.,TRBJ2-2,TGTGCCAGCAGCCGATGCACCGGGGAGCTGTTTTTT,CASSRCTGELFF
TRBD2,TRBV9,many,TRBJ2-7,TGTGCCAGCAGCCTCCTGGTGGGAGGGGAGCAGTACTTC,CASSLLVGGEQYF
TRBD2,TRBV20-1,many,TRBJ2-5,TGCAGTGCTGGTCGGCCTCTCCGACTAGCGCACAAATCGGGAGAGACCCAGTACTTC,CSAGRPLRLAHKSGETQYF
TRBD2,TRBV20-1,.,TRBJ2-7,TGCAGTGCTAGAGACGCATACTCAGCGGGAGGGTATGCCTACGAGCAGTACTTC,CSARDAYSAGGYAYEQYF
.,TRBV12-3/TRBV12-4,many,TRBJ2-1,TGTGCCAGCAGTTTTAGCGCCGAGCAGTTCTTC,CASSFSAEQFF
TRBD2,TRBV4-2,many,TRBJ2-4,TGTGCCAGCAGCCAAGAGGGACTAGCGGGAATCCTAGCCAAAAACATTCAGTACTTC,CASSQEGLAGILAKNIQYF
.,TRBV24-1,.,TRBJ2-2,TGTGCCACCAGTGTTATGGGGCTCGGGGAGCTGTTTTTT,CATSVMGLGELFF
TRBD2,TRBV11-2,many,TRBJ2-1,TGTGCCAGCAGCTTAGCAGCGGGAGGGTCCTACAATGAGCAGTTCTTC,CASSLAAGGSYNEQFF
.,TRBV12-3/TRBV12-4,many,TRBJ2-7,TGTGCCAGCAGTTTCGGGCTTCTCTCCTACGAGCAGTACTTC,CASSFGLLSYEQYF
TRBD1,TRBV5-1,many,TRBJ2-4,TGCGCCAGCAGCTTAGCGGGACAGGGTGACATTCAGTACTTC,CASSLAGQGDIQYF
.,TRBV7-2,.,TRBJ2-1,TGTGCCAGCAGCTTAGGTGGGGGCCCGGGGTACAATGAGCAGTTCTTC,CASSLGGGPGYNEQFF
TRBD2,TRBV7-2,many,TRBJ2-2,TGTGCCAGCAGCTTTGATCCGCCGGGGGGGGCAGAGCTGTTTTTT,CASSFDPPGGAELFF
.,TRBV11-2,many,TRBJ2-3,TGTGCCAGCAGCTTAGACGGGGAAAGCAGGCGAATCACAGATACGCAGTATTTT,CASSLDGESRRITDTQYF
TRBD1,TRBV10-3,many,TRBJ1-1,TGTGCCATCAGTGGACAGGGGCGGGACACTGAAGCTTTCTTT,CAISGQGRDTEAFF
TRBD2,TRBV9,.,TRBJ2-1,TGTGCCAGCAGCGGAACTAGCGGGCGGAGCTCCTACAATGAGCAGTTCTTC,CASSGTSGRSSYNEQFF
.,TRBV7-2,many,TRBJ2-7,TGTGCCAGCAGCCCCCTGCAGATACCTTCCTACGAGCAGTACTTC,CASSPLQIPSYEQYF
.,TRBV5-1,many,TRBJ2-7,TGCGCCAGCAGCTCCGACACCTACTCCTACGAGCAGTACTTC,CASSSDTYSYEQYF
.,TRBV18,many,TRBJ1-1,TGTGCCAGCTCACGCCAGGGAACTGAAGCTTTCTTT,CASSRQGTEAFF
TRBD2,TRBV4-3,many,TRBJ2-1,TGCGCCAGCAGCCAAGATTGGTCCAACTCACTAGCGGGAGTCAATGAGCAGTTCTTC,CASSQDWSNSLAGVNEQFF
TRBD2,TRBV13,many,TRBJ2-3,TGTGCCAGCAGCGGTAGCGGGAGGGCCACAGATACGCAGTATTTT,CASSGSGRATDTQYF
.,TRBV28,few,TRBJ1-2,TGTGCCAGCAGCCTCCCCGGGGTGTTGGATGGTGGCTACACCTTC,CASSLPGVLDGGYTF
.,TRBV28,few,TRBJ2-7,TGTGCCAGCAGTGGGCCCGCTGCCTACGAGCAGTACTTC,CASSGPAAYEQYF
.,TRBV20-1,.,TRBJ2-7,TGCAGTGCTAGAGATCAGACGGCGTACTCCTACGAGCAGTACTTC,CSARDQTAYSYEQYF
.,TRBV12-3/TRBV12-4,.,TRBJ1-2,TGTGCCAGCAGTTTTACCTTCGTCTATGGCTACACCTTC,CASSFTFVYGYTF
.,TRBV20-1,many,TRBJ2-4,TGCAGTGCTAGAGGGCCGATAGGGGGCAAAAACATTCAGTACTTC,CSARGPIGGKNIQYF
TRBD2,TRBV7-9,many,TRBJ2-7,TGTGCCAGCAGCGCCACCCTCGGGACTAGCGGGTACGAGCAGTACTTC,CASSATLGTSGYEQYF
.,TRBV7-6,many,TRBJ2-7,TGTGCCAGCAGCTTAGTAAAGTCAGGGTTCGAGCAGTACTTC,CASSLVKSGFEQYF